The rows below give T cell receptor beta chains drawn from one sample of a study of T cells in Graves' hyperthyroidism and ophthalmopathy. Using its own MiXCR run on the multiplex PCR reads, TCRdb lists one record per CDR3 protein. This repertoire shows some 600,000 distinct CDR3 sequences, roughly 13% found once; its top ten account for roughly 5.5%. What was sequenced was blood. All receptors derive from a woman between 25 and 40 years old with Graves' hyperthyroidism that later progressed to Graves' ophthalmopathy. CDR3s include the opening cysteine and the closing phenylalanine or tryptophan. A D gene is named only where the DNA matches it firmly. Size tells how often a clone was seen (once, few, many) or the class of an expanded clone, and some rows leave it out.

d_gene: TRBD1; j_gene: TRBJ2-7; v_gene: TRBV4-1; abundance: few; CDR3nt: TGCGCCAGCAGCCAACGCGTAGCGACAGGGTCCTACGAGCAGTACTTC; CDR3aa: CASSQRVATGSYEQYF
d_gene: .; j_gene: TRBJ2-7; v_gene: TRBV7-2; abundance: many; CDR3nt: TGTGCCAGCAGCTTAGACGGGATAAACTACGAGCAGTACTTC; CDR3aa: CASSLDGINYEQYF
d_gene: TRBD1; j_gene: TRBJ1-2; v_gene: TRBV27; abundance: many; CDR3nt: TGTGCCAGCAGTGCCACCTCGACAGGGGGCGCCGCCGGCTACACCTTC; CDR3aa: CASSATSTGGAAGYTF
d_gene: TRBD1; j_gene: TRBJ2-1; v_gene: TRBV13; abundance: many; CDR3nt: TGTGCCAGCAGCCCCGCCCCCCTAGGACAGGGCTATGAGCAGTTCTTC; CDR3aa: CASSPAPLGQGYEQFF
d_gene: TRBD2; j_gene: TRBJ2-3; v_gene: TRBV6-4; abundance: many; CDR3nt: TGTGCCAGCAGTTGGACTAGCGGGAGCACAGATACGCAGTATTTT; CDR3aa: CASSWTSGSTDTQYF
d_gene: .; j_gene: TRBJ1-2; v_gene: TRBV7-9; abundance: many; CDR3nt: TGTGCCAGCAGCTTAGAGCAGGGGAACGGTGGCTACACCTTC; CDR3aa: CASSLEQGNGGYTF
d_gene: .; j_gene: TRBJ2-5; v_gene: TRBV5-5; abundance: many; CDR3nt: TGTGCCAGCAGCTTGAGACGATTCTGGACCCAGTACTTC; CDR3aa: CASSLRRFWTQYF
d_gene: .; j_gene: TRBJ2-2; v_gene: TRBV14; abundance: many; CDR3nt: TGTGCCAGCAGCCTACGTCTAGCAAGCGGGGAGCTGTTTTTT; CDR3aa: CASSLRLASGELFF
d_gene: TRBD2; j_gene: TRBJ2-7; v_gene: TRBV20-1; abundance: many; CDR3nt: TGCAGTGCTAGAGAGCCGGGAGGGCTCGACGAGCAGTACTTC; CDR3aa: CSAREPGGLDEQYF
d_gene: TRBD2; j_gene: TRBJ2-5; v_gene: TRBV5-1; abundance: .; CDR3nt: TGCGCCAGCAGCAAACTAGCGGGAGATCTCGGGGAGACCCAGTACTTC; CDR3aa: CASSKLAGDLGETQYF
d_gene: .; j_gene: TRBJ2-1; v_gene: TRBV2; abundance: .; CDR3nt: TGCGCCAGCATAAGGGGCGGCTACAATGATCAGTTCTTC; CDR3aa: CASIRGGYNDQFF
d_gene: TRBD1; j_gene: TRBJ1-2; v_gene: TRBV18; abundance: many; CDR3nt: TGTGCCAGCTCACCAGACAGGGATGGCTACACCTTC; CDR3aa: CASSPDRDGYTF
d_gene: TRBD2; j_gene: TRBJ2-1; v_gene: TRBV3-1; abundance: .; CDR3nt: TGTGCCAGCAGCCACGGACTAGCGGGAGTTGAGCAGTTCTTC; CDR3aa: CASSHGLAGVEQFF
d_gene: TRBD1; j_gene: TRBJ2-7; v_gene: TRBV29-1; abundance: many; CDR3nt: TGCAGCGCGCGAGGGACAGTACTCTACGAGCAGTACTTC; CDR3aa: CSARGTVLYEQYF
d_gene: TRBD1; j_gene: TRBJ1-2; v_gene: TRBV12-3/TRBV12-4; abundance: many; CDR3nt: TGTGCCAGCAGCTCACAACCCTGGACAGGGGGGCCCTATGGCTACACCTTC; CDR3aa: CASSSQPWTGGPYGYTF
d_gene: TRBD2; j_gene: TRBJ2-5; v_gene: TRBV27; abundance: many; CDR3nt: TGTGCCAGCAGTCTAGCGGGAGGGCCACGGGATGTGTACTTC; CDR3aa: CASSLAGGPRDVYF
d_gene: TRBD1; j_gene: TRBJ2-5; v_gene: TRBV6-2/TRBV6-3; abundance: many; CDR3nt: TGTGCCAGCACCACCAGACAGGGGGCTGAGACCCAGTACTTC; CDR3aa: CASTTRQGAETQYF
d_gene: TRBD1; j_gene: TRBJ2-5; v_gene: TRBV20-1; abundance: .; CDR3nt: TGCAATGAGAGCAGGGGGCAAGAGACCCAGTACTTC; CDR3aa: CNESRGQETQYF
d_gene: .; j_gene: TRBJ2-5; v_gene: TRBV28; abundance: many; CDR3nt: TGTGCCAGCAGTCTGGGTCGAGGGGCGTCCCAAGAGACCCAGTACTTC; CDR3aa: CASSLGRGASQETQYF
d_gene: TRBD2; j_gene: TRBJ2-3; v_gene: TRBV15; abundance: .; CDR3nt: TGTGCCACCAGCAGAGATCCGGGACTAGATACAGATACGCAGTATTTT; CDR3aa: CATSRDPGLDTDTQYF
d_gene: .; j_gene: TRBJ2-1; v_gene: TRBV6-1; abundance: .; CDR3nt: TGTGCCCTCGGCTACGGGACCAGATACAATGAGCAGTTCTTC; CDR3aa: CALGYGTRYNEQFF
d_gene: TRBD2; j_gene: TRBJ2-7; v_gene: TRBV11-3; abundance: few; CDR3nt: TGTGCCAGCAGCGTCGCGGGACTAGCGGGAGAGGGTAGCTCCTACGAGCAGTACTTC; CDR3aa: CASSVAGLAGEGSSYEQYF
d_gene: TRBD2; j_gene: TRBJ2-1; v_gene: TRBV5-1; abundance: many; CDR3nt: TGCGCCAGCAGCTTGAGAACTAGCGGAGTCGACAATGAGCAGTTCTTC; CDR3aa: CASSLRTSGVDNEQFF
d_gene: TRBD1; j_gene: TRBJ1-2; v_gene: TRBV19; abundance: .; CDR3nt: TGTGCCAGTAGTCCCCTGACAGGGAGTACCTATGGCTACACCTTC; CDR3aa: CASSPLTGSTYGYTF
d_gene: .; j_gene: TRBJ2-7; v_gene: TRBV7-3; abundance: many; CDR3nt: TGTGCCAGCAGCTTCATGATAGGTTCCGAGCAGTACTTC; CDR3aa: CASSFMIGSEQYF
d_gene: TRBD1; j_gene: TRBJ2-3; v_gene: TRBV7-9; abundance: few; CDR3nt: TGTGCCAGCAGCTTATATCCCGGGACAGATACAGATACGCAGTATTTT; CDR3aa: CASSLYPGTDTDTQYF
d_gene: .; j_gene: TRBJ2-7; v_gene: TRBV30; abundance: few; CDR3nt: TGTGCCGCCAACCCGAGGCAATCCTACGAGCAGTACTTC; CDR3aa: CAANPRQSYEQYF
d_gene: TRBD1; j_gene: TRBJ2-5; v_gene: TRBV12-3/TRBV12-4; abundance: many; CDR3nt: TGTGCCAGCAGTACAGGGGAAGAGACCCAGTACTTC; CDR3aa: CASSTGEETQYF